The next 12 T cell receptor beta chains were all read from a single sample in a study of blood T cell repertoires in COVID-19. The protocol was immunoSEQ multiplex PCR, while the TCRdb copy is restricted to in-frame clones and leaves out a portion. The sample carries around 200,000 clones, roughly four fifths recorded once. The sequenced sample was PBMCs or T cells enriched from blood (not recorded which). These receptors were collected from a man aged 40-50 years who had recovered from COVID-19.

In nucleotides, the CDR3 is TGTGCCAGCAGCTTGGAAGGGGGCAGGTATGGCTACACCTTC. It codes for CASSLEGGRYGYTF. This chain links TRBV5-4 with TRBJ1-2; 7 bases fit TRBD1. V gave up 0 bases and J gave up 5 bases; unmatched junction bases: 4. Germline CDR1 is SGHNT and CDR2 is YYREEE (reference sequence). This CDR3 has 14 amino acids.

This clone was counted only a few times. This chain uses TRBV4-1 with TRBJ2-2; 11 bases match TRBD1. The CDR3 contains 15 residues. Germline lookup yields CDR1 MGHRA and CDR2 YSYEKL. Germline trimming cut 6 bases from V and 6 bases from J; bases unmatched to any gene: 6. CDR3 loop: CASSRPGQGAGELFF. In DNA, the CDR3 is TGCGCCAGCAGTCGTCCGGGACAGGGGGCCGGGGAGCTGTTTTTT.

About this clone: Since a much larger clone is just one base distant, this may be a read error. The chain combines TRBV7-3 with TRBJ2-2; possible D gene TRBD1, 5 bases. Germline CDR1 and CDR2: SGHTA and FQGTGA. This CDR3 contains 14 residues. V was cut by 2 bases and J by 3 bases, with 7 bases left in between. CDR3 in DNA: TGTGCCAGCAGCTTATCCAGGGACACCGGGGAGCTGTTTTTT. Translating it yields CASSLSRDTGELFF.

This chain joins TRBV4-1 and TRBJ2-5; TRBD1 matches 11 bases. The germline V gene encodes CDR1 MGHRA and CDR2 YSYEKL. Losses at the gene ends were 4 bases for V and 5 bases for J; bases not matched to a gene: 6. The length of the CDR3 is 15 residues. The CDR3 here is CASSRGQGAGETQYF. The CDR3 DNA reads as TGCGCCAGCAGCCGAGGACAGGGGGCGGGGGAGACCCAGTACTTC.

V usage is TRBV6-1 and J usage is TRBJ2-3; 7 positions match TRBD2. Germline CDR1 MNHNS, CDR2 SASEGT. The CDR3 is made up of 14 amino acids. With V trimmed by 7 bases and J by 10 bases, 14 bases remained unmatched. CDR3 sequence: CASIKRDPLSAQYF. The CDR3 DNA sequence: TGTGCCAGCATCAAGCGGGACCCGCTAAGTGCGCAGTATTTT.

CDR3: CASLPGSGGNQPQHF. The CDR3 DNA reads as TGTGCCAGCCTCCCCGGGAGTGGAGGTAATCAGCCCCAGCATTTT. V gene TRBV2 combines with J gene TRBJ1-5, with D hard to call. V lost 8 bases to trimming and J lost 4 bases, with 18 bases between them. CDR1 and CDR2 (germline): SNHLY, FYNNEI. CDR3 length equals 15 residues.

The rearrangement links TRBV7-6 to TRBJ2-1; possible D gene TRBD2, 5 bases. The CDR3 extends over 15 amino acids. Trimming left V 4 bases short and J 7 bases short, with 17 bases between. From germline, CDR1 is SGHVS and CDR2 FNYEAQ. CDR3 nucleotide sequence: TGTGCCAGCAGCTCCTCCGGGATGCCGAGGAATGAGCAGTTCTTC. Residues: CASSSSGMPRNEQFF.

V usage is TRBV19 and J usage is TRBJ1-5; D not resolved. The CDR3 is 12 amino acids. The germline gives CDR1 LNHDA, CDR2 SQIVND (reference sequence). Trimming removed 7 bases from V and 3 bases from J, with 7 bases in between. Written as DNA, the CDR3 is TGTGCCAGTACCAACTACAATCAGCCCCAGCATTTT. This translates into CASTNYNQPQHF.

This clone has just one count. The chain has TRBV19 and TRBJ2-1; 11 nucleotides align to TRBD2. CDR3 size: 15 residues. Trimming removed 5 bases from V and 10 bases from J; junction bases left unmatched: 10. Germline V gives CDR1 LNHDA, CDR2 SQIVND (reference sequence). The CDR3 nucleotides are TGTGCCAGTAGTCTTTCCACCCTAGCGGGGGGAGAGCAGTTCTTC. This sequence encodes CASSLSTLAGGEQFF.

The V call is TRBV10-3, the J call TRBJ1-2; D remains unclear. CDR3 length: 16 residues. The V gene's germline CDR1 is ENHRY and CDR2 SYGVKD. Deletions cut 3 bases from V and 6 bases from J, with 20 bases between. The DNA of the CDR3 is TGTGCCATCAGTGATACATCCGGGTTCCCTCCCGATGGCTACACCTTC. Protein: CAISDTSGFPPDGYTF.

With respect to this clone: At one of its ends the junction is not consistent with the germline gene, which may arise from a read error. V is TRBV6-4 and J is TRBJ2-1; 10 bases fit TRBD2. Germline CDR1 MRHNA, CDR2 SNTAGT. This CDR3 is 14 amino acids long. The chain's CDR3 is CASSESLAGDDKIF. DNA for the CDR3: TGTGCCAGCAGTGAATCCCTAGCGGGAGACGATAAGATCTTC.

This clone was detected only once. The CDR3 loop is CASSFGAEQFF. CDR3 sequence (DNA): TGTGCCAGCAGCTTTGGGGCGGAGCAGTTCTTC. The V call is TRBV7-6, the J call TRBJ2-1, with D tentatively TRBD1 (5 bases). Trimming left V 3 bases short and J 10 bases short, with 7 bases between. The germline gives CDR1 SGHVS, CDR2 FNYEAQ. The CDR3 length is 11 residues.